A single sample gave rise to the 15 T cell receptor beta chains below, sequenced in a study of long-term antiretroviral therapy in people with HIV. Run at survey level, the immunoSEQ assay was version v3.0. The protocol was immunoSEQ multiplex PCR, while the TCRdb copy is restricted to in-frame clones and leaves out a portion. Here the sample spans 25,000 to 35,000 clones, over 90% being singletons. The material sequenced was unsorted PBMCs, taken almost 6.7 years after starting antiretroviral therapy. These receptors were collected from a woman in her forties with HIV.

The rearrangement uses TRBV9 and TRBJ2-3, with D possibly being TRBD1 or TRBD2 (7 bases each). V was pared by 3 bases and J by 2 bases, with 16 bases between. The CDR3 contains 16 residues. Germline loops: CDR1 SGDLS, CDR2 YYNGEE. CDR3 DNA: TGTGCCAGCAGCGCTTGGCAGGGGGGGAACACAGATACGCAGTATTTT. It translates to CASSAWQGGNTDTQYF.

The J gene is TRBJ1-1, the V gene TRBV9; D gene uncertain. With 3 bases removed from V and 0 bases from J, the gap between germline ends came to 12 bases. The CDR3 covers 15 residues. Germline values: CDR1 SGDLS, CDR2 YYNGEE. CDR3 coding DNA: TGTGCCAGCAGCGCCCGGGCCTTTATGAACACTGAAGCTTTCTTT. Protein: CASSARAFMNTEAFF.

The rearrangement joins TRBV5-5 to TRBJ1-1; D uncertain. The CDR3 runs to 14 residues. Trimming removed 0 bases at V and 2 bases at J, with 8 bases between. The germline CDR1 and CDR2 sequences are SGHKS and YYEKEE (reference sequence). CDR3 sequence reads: CASSLGLENTEAFF. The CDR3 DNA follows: TGTGCCAGCAGCTTGGGTTTGGAAAACACTGAAGCTTTCTTT. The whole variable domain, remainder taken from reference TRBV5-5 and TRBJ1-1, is DAGVTQSPTHLIKTRGQQVTLRCSPISGHKSVSWYQQVLGQGPQFIFQYYEKEERGRGNFPDRFSARQFPNYSSELNVNALLLGDSALYLCASSLGLENTEAFFGQGTRLTVV.

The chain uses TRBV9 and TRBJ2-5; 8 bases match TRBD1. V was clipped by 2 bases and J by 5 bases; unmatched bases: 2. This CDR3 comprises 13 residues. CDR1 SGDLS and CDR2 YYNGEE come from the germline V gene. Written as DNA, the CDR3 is TGTGCCAGCAGCGTGACAGGGGTGGAGACCCAGTACTTC. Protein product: CASSVTGVETQYF.

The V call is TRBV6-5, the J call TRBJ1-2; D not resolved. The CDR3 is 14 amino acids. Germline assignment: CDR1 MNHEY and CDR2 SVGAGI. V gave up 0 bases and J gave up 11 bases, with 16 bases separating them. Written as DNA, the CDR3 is TGTGCCAGCAGTTACTCGTCCGGGCCTCACGGGTACACCTTC. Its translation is CASSYSSGPHGYTF.

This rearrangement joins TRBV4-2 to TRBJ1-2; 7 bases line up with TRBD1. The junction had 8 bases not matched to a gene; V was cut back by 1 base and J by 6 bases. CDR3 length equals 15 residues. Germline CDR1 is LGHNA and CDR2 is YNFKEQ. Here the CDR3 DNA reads TGTGCCAGCAGCCAAGTCGGGTCAGGGGGGGATGGCTACACCTTC. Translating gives CASSQVGSGGDGYTF.

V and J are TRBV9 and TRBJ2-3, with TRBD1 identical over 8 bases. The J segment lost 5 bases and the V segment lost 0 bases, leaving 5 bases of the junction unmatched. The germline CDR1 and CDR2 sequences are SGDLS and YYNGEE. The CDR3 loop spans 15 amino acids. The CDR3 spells CASSVVTGDLDTQYF. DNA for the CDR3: TGTGCCAGCAGCGTAGTGACAGGGGATCTAGATACGCAGTATTTT.

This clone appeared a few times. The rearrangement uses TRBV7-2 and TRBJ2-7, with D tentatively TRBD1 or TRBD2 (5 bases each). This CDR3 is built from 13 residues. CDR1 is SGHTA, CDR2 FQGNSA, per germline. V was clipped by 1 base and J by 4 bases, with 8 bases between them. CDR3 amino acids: CASSLGGMYEQYF. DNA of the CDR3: TGTGCCAGCAGCTTAGGGGGGATGTACGAGCAGTACTTC.

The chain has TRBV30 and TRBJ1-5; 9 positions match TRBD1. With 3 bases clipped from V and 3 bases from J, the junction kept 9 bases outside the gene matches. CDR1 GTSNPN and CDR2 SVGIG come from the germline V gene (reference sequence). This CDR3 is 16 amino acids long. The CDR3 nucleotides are TGTGCCTGGAGCGGGCCCGGGACAGGGACCAATCAGCCCCAGCATTTT. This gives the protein CAWSGPGTGTNQPQHF.

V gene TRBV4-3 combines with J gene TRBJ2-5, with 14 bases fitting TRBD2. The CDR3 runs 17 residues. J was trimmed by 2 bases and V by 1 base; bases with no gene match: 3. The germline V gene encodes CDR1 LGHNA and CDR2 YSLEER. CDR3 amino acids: CASSQGGLAGAQETQYF. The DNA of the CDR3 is TGCGCCAGCAGCCAAGGGGGACTAGCGGGGGCGCAAGAGACCCAGTACTTC.

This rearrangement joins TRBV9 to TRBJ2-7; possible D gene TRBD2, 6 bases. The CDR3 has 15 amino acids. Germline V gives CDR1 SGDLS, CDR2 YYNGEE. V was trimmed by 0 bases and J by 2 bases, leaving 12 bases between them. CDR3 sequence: CASSVVGGPPYEQYF. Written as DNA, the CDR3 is TGTGCCAGCAGCGTAGTGGGGGGTCCCCCCTACGAGCAGTACTTC.

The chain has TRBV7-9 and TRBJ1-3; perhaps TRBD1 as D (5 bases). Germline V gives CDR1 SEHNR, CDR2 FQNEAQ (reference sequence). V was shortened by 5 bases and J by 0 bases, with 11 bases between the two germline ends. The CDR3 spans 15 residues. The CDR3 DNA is TGTGCCAGCAGCCCGGGGGGGAACTCTGGAAACACCATATATTTT. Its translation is CASSPGGNSGNTIYF.

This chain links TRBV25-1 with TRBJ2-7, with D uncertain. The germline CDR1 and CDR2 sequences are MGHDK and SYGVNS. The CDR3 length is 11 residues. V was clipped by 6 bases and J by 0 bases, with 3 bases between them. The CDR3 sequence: CASRSSYEQYF. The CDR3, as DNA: TGTGCCAGCAGGAGCTCCTACGAGCAGTACTTC.

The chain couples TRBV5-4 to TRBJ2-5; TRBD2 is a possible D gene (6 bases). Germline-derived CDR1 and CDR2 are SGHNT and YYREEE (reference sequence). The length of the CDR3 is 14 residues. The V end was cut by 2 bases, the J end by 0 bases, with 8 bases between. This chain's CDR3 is CASSFGGNQETQYF. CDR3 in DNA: TGTGCCAGCAGCTTCGGAGGGAACCAAGAGACCCAGTACTTC.

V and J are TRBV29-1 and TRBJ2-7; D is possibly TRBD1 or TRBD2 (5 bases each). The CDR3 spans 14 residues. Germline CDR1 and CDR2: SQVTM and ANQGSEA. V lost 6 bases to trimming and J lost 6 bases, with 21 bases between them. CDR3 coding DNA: TGCAGCGTCGGAGAGGGGCTTACGGGGAGCGAGCAGTACTTC. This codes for CSVGEGLTGSEQYF.